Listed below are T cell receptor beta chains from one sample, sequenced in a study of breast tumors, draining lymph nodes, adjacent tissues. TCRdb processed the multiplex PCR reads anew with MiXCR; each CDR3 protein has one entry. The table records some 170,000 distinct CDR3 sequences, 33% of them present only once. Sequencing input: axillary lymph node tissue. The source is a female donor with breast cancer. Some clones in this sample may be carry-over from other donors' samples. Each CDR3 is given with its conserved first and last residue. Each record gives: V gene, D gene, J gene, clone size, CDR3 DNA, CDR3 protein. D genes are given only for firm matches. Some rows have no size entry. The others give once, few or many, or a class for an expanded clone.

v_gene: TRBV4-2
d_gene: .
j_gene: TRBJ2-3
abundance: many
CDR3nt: TGTGCCAGCAGCCCAGAGGCATTCACAGATACGCAGTATTTT
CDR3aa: CASSPEAFTDTQYF

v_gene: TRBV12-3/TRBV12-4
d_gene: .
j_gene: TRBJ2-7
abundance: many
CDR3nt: TGTGCCAGCAGTTTAGCGCCCGGGCGGGTACCCTACGAGCAGTACTTC
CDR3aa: CASSLAPGRVPYEQYF

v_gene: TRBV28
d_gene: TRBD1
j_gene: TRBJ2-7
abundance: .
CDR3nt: TGTGCCAGCAGTTTTCTAGGGGCAGGGGGTTCTTTCGACGAGCAGTACTTC
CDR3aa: CASSFLGAGGSFDEQYF

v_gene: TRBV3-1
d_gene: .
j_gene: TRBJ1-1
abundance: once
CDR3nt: TGTGCCAGCAGCCAAGACGAGAGGGGGAATGAAGCTTTCTTT
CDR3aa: CASSQDERGNEAFF

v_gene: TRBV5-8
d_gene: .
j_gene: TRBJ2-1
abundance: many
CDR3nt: TGTGCCAGCAGCCCTGGGGCGGGGAATGGGAATGAGCAGTTCTTC
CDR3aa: CASSPGAGNGNEQFF

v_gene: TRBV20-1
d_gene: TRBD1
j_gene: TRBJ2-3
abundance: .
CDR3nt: TGCAGTGCCCCAGGGACAGGGTTCACAGATACGCAGTATTTT
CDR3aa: CSAPGTGFTDTQYF

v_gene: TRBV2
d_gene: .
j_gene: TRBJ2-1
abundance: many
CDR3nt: TGTGCCAGCAGGGCAAATCTGCGGGGCGCATTCAATGAGCAGTTCTTC
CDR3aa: CASRANLRGAFNEQFF

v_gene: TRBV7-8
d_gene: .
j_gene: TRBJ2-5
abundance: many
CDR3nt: TGTGCCAGCAGCCTTAACAACCAAGAGACCCAGTACTTC
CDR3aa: CASSLNNQETQYF

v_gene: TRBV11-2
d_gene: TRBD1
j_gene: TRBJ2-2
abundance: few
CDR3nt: TGTGCCAGCAGCTTGGGACAGGGTCCGAACACCGGGGAGCTGTTTTTT
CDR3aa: CASSLGQGPNTGELFF

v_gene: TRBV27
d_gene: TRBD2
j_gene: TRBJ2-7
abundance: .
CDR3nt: TGTGCCAGCAGTTTCGCGGGAGGGCCGTACGAGCAGTACTTC
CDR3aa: CASSFAGGPYEQYF

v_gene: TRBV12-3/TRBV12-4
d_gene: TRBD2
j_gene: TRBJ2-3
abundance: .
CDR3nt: TGTGCCAGCAGCTTAGCGGGAAATTGGGCAGATACGCAGTATTTT
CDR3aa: CASSLAGNWADTQYF

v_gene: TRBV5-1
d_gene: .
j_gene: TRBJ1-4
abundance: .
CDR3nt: TGCGCCAGCAGCTTGGCCGTTGGGGGTGCTAATGAAAAACTGTTTTTT
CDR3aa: CASSLAVGGANEKLFF

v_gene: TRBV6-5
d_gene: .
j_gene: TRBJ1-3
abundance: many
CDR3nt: TGTGCCAGCAGTCGTGACAGGATCCCTGGAAACACCATATATTTT
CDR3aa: CASSRDRIPGNTIYF

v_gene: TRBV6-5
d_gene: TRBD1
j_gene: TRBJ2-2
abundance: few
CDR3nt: TGTGCCAGCAGTCCCGGGACAGCTTACACCGGGGAGCTGCTTTTT
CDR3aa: CASSPGTAYTGELLF

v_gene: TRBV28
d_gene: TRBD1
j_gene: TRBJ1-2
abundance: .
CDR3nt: TGTGCCAGCAGTTTATTAATCGGGGGACAGGAAAGGACTGTCGGCTACACCTTC
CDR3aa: CASSLLIGGQERTVGYTF

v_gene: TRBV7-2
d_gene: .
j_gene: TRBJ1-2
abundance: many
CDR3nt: TGTGCCAGCAGCCCGGAGTGGCAGGGAAAAAACACCTTC
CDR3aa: CASSPEWQGKNTF

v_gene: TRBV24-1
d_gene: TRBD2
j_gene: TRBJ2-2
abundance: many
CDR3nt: TGTGCCACCAGCCAAACTAGCGGGAGTGTGGTCGGGGAGCTGTTTTTT
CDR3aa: CATSQTSGSVVGELFF

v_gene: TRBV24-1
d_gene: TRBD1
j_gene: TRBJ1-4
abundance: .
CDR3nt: TGTGCCACCAAGGCGGCACCAGGTCCTACCAACAGGGGACCGAGCGAACGAAAACTGTTTTTT
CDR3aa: CATKAAPGPTNRGPSERKLFF

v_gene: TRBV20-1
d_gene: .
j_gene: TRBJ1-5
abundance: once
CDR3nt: TGCAGTGCTAGAGATAAGCGGCCACAGCATTTT
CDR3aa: CSARDKRPQHF

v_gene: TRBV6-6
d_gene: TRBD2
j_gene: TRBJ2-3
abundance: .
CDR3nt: TGTGCCAGCGGGGAAGGGACTAGCGGGAGATATACGCGGTATTTT
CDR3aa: CASGEGTSGRYTRYF

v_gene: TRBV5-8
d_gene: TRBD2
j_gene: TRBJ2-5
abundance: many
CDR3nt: TGTGCCAGCAGCTTTAGCGGGAGGGCCCAAGAGACCCAGTACTTC
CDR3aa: CASSFSGRAQETQYF

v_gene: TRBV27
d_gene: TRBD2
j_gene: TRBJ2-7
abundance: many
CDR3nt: TGTGCCAGCAGTTTTACTAGCGGTACCTACGAGCAGTACTTC
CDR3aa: CASSFTSGTYEQYF

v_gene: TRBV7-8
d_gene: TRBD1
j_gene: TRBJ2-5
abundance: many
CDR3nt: TGTGCCAGCAGCACCAGTGACAGGGATGGGACCCAGTACTTC
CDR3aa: CASSTSDRDGTQYF

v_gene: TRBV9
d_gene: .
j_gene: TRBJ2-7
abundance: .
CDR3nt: TGTGCCAGCAGCGTAGCTTGTAGCGGTACCTACGAGCAGTACTTC
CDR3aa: CASSVACSGTYEQYF

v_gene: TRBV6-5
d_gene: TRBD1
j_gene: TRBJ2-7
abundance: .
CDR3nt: TGTGCCAGCAGTTACAGGCAGGGGGCCGAGCAGTACTTC
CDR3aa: CASSYRQGAEQYF

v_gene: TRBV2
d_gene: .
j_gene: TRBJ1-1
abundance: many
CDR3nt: TGTGCCAGCAAACCGGGAGGAAACACTGAAGCTTTCTTT
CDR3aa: CASKPGGNTEAFF

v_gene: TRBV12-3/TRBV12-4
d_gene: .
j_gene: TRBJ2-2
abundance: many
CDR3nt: TGTGCCAGCACTCTTGGGCTCGTGAACACCGGGGAGCTGTTTTTT
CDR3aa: CASTLGLVNTGELFF

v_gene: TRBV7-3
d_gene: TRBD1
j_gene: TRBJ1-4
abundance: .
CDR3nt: TGTGCCAGCAGTCGCAGGGGGCAGGAAAAACTGTTTTTT
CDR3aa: CASSRRGQEKLFF

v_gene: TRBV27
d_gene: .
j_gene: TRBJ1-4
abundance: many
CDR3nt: TGTGCCAGCAGTTTAAGTCCACGGCCTAATGAAAAACTGTTTTTT
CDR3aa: CASSLSPRPNEKLFF

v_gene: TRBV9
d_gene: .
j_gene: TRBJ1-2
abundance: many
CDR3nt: TGTGCCAGCAGCCCGTTCGACGGGACTGCCCTCTATGGCTACACCTTC
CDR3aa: CASSPFDGTALYGYTF

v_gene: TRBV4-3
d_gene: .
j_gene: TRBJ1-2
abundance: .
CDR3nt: TGCGCCAGCAGCCCAGATCCACAGTCTAACTATGGCTACACCTTC
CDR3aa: CASSPDPQSNYGYTF

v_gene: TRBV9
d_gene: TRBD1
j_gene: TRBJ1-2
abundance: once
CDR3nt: TGTGCCAGCAGTAGCGGGGACAGGGCTAACTATGGCTACACCTTC
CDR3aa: CASSSGDRANYGYTF

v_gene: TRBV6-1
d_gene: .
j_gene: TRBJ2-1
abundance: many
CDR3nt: TGTGCCAGCAGTACCGGGACCTACCGCAGTGAGCAGTTCTTC
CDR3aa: CASSTGTYRSEQFF

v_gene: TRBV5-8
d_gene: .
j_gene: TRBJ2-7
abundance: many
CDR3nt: TGTGCCAGCAGCTTGGGGGGGCCGGCGGACGAGCAGTACTTC
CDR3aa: CASSLGGPADEQYF

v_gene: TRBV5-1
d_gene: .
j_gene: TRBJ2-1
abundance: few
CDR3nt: TGCGCCAGCAGCACCACGGGGAGCGGTATAGTCAATGGGCAGTTCTTC
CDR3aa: CASSTTGSGIVNGQFF

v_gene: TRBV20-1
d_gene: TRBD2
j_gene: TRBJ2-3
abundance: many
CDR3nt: TGCAGTGCTAGTCCCCTAGCGGGAATAGATACGCAGTATTTT
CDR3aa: CSASPLAGIDTQYF

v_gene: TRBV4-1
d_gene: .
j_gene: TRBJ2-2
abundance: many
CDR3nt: TGCGCCAGCAGCGGCAAAGGAGGCGGGGAGCTGTTTTTT
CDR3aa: CASSGKGGGELFF

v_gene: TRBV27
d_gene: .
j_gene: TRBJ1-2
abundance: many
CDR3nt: TGTGCCAGCAGAACTACGGGGTTTAACTATGGCTACACCTTC
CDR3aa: CASRTTGFNYGYTF

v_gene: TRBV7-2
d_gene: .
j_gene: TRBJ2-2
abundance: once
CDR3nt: TGCGCCAGCAGTTTAGCGAAGGGACTGGCGAGCACCGGGGAGCTGTTTTTT
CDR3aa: CASSLAKGLASTGELFF

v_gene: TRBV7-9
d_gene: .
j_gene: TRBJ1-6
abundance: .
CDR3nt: TGTGCCAGCAGTTTGGGCAGTTATAATTCACCCCTCCACTTT
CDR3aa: CASSLGSYNSPLHF

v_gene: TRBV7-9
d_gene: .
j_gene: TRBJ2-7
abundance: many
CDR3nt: TGTGCCAGCACCCCACCGACAGGAACCTACGAGCAGTACTTC
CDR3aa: CASTPPTGTYEQYF

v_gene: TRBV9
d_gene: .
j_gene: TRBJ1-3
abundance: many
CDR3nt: TGTGCCAGCAGCGGGGGAGGGGGAGATCACTCTGGAAACACCATATATTTT
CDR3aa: CASSGGGGDHSGNTIYF

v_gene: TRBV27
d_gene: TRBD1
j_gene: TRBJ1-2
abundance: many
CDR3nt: TGTGCCAGCAGTACCGACAGGGAGGCCTATGGCTACACCTTC
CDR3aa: CASSTDREAYGYTF

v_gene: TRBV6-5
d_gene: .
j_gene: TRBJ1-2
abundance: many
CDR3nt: TGTGCCAGCAGTCGGCGTGGGGTTGGGAATGGCTACACCTTC
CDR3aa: CASSRRGVGNGYTF

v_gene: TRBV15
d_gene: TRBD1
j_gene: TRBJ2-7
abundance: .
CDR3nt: TGTGCCACCAGCAGAGAGAGATCTGGACAGGGGACATTCAGTTCCCACGAGCAGTACTTC
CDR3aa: CATSRERSGQGTFSSHEQYF

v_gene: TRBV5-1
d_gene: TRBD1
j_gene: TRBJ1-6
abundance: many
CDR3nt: TGCGCCAGCAGCTCACGAACAGGGGGCGGTTCACCCCTCCACTTT
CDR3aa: CASSSRTGGGSPLHF

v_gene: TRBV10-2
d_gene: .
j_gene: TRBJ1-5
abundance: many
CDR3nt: TGCGCCAGCAGAGGGGCCGGAGGACATCAGCCCCAGCATTTT
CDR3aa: CASRGAGGHQPQHF

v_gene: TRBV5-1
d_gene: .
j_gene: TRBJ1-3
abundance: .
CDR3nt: TGCGCCAGCAGCCTACAGGGAGGTTCTGGAAACACCATATATTTT
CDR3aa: CASSLQGGSGNTIYF

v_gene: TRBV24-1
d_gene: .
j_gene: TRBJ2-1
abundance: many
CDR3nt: TGTGCCACCAGTGATCGAAATGAGCAGTTCTTC
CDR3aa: CATSDRNEQFF

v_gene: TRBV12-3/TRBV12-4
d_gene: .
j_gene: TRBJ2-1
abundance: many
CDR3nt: TGTGCCAGCAGTTTAGCGGGGGGGCAGTTCTTC
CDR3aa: CASSLAGGQFF

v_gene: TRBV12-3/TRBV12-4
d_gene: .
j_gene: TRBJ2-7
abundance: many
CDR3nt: TGTGCCACTCAAAACCCCCACAGAGGGACATACGAGCAGTACTTC
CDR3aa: CATQNPHRGTYEQYF

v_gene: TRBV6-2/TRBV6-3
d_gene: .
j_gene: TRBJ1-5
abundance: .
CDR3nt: TGTGCCAGCAGTCACCAGAGGGCAGTTCAGCCCCAGCATTTT
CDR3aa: CASSHQRAVQPQHF

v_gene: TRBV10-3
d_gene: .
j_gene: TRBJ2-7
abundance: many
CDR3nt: TGTGCCATCAGTGAGTCGACAGCGTACTACGAGCAGTACTTC
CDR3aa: CAISESTAYYEQYF

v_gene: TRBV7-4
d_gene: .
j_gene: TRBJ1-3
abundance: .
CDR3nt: TGTGCCAGCAGCCATCGACTAGGGGCTGGAAACACCATATATTTT
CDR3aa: CASSHRLGAGNTIYF

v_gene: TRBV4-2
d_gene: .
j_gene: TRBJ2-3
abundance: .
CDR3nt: TGTGCCAGCAGCCAAGATCGGGGGACGACTAGTGGGGGACTGAATACGCAGTATTTT
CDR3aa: CASSQDRGTTSGGLNTQYF